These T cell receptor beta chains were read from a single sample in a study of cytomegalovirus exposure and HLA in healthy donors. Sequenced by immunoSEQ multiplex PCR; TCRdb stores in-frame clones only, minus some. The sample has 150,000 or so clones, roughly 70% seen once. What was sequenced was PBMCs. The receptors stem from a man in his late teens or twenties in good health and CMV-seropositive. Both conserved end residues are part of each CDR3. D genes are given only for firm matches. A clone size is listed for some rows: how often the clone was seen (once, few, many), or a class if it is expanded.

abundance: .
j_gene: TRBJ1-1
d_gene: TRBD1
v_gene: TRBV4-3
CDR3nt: TGCGCCAGCAGCTACCGGGACAGGGGAAACACTGAAGCTTTCTTT
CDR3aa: CASSYRDRGNTEAFF

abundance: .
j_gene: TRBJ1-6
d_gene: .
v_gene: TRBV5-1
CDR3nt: TGCGCCAGCAGCTTCGTCTTCTCGGTGGAGGATAATTCACCCCTCCACTTT
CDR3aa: CASSFVFSVEDNSPLHF

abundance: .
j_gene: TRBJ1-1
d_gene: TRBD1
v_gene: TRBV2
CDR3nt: TGTGCCAGTCTGAACAGGGGGCTGAACACTGAAGCTTTCTTT
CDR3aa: CASLNRGLNTEAFF

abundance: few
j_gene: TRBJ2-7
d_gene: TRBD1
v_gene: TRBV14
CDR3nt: TGTGCCAGCAGCCACCTCAGGGGGCGCATCGACGAGCAGTACTTC
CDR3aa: CASSHLRGRIDEQYF

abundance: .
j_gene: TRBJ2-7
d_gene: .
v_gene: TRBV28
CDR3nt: TGTGCCAGCAGGCTCCCTACCAGGGGCTACTCCTACGAGCAGTACTTC
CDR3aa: CASRLPTRGYSYEQYF

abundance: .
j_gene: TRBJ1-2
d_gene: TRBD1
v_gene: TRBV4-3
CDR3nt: TGCGCCAGCAGCCTAGTAGCCCGGGACAGGGCGGGCTACACCTTC
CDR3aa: CASSLVARDRAGYTF

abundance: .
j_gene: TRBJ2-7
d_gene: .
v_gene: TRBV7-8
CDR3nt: TGTGCCAGCAGCTTAGACAGGAGCTCCTACGAGCAGTACTTC
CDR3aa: CASSLDRSSYEQYF

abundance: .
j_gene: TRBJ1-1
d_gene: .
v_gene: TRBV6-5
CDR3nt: TGTGCCAGCAGCATCTACGGTGAGGAACCGGAAGCTTTCTTT
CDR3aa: CASSIYGEEPEAFF

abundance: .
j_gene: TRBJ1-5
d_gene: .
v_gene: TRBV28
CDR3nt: TGTGCCAGCAGCGGAGGGTTTGTCAATCAGCCCCAGCATTTT
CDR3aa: CASSGGFVNQPQHF

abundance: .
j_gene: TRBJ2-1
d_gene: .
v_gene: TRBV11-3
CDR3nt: TGTGCCAGCAGCTTACAGGGCCTCTCCTACAATGAGCAGTTCTTC
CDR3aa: CASSLQGLSYNEQFF

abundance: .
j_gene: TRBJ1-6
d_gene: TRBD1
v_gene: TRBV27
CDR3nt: TGTGCCAGCAGTATTGACAGGGATAATTCACCCCTCCACTTT
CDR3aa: CASSIDRDNSPLHF

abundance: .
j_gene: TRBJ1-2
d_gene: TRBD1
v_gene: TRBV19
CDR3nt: TGTGCCAGTACCCCAGGGGGGACAGATGGCGGAGGTAGAGGCTACACCTTC
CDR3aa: CASTPGGTDGGGRGYTF

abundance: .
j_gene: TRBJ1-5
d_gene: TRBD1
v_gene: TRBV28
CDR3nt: TGTGCCAGCAGTTTACAGGGGGCGCGAAATCAGCCCCAGCATTTT
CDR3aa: CASSLQGARNQPQHF

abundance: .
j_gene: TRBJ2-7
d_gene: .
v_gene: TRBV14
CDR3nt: TGTGCCAGCAGCCAAGTGGCAGGGGATCGGTACTTC
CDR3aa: CASSQVAGDRYF

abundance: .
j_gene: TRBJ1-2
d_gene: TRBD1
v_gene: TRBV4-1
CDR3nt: TGCGCCAGCAGCCAACCAGACAGGGCTGCCTATGGCTACACCTTC
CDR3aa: CASSQPDRAAYGYTF

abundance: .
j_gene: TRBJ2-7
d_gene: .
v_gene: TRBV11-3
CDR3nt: TGTGCCAGCAGCCCACATTTAGGGGGCGAGCAGTACTTC
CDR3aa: CASSPHLGGEQYF

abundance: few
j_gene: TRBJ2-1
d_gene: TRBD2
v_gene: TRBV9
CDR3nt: TGTGCCAGCAGCGTAGGGGTAGCGGGTTCCTACAATGAGCAGTTCTTC
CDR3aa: CASSVGVAGSYNEQFF

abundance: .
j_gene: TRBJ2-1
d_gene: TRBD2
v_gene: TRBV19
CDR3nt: TGTGCCAGTAGTCGGCTAGCGGGGTCCTACAATGAGCAGTTCTTC
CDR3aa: CASSRLAGSYNEQFF

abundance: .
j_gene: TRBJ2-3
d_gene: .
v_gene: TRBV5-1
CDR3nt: TGCGCCAGCAGCTCAACGACTGGGGGGGATACGCAGTATTTT
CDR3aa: CASSSTTGGDTQYF

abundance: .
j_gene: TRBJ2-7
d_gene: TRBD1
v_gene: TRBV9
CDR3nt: TGTGCCAGCAGCGTAGGGTTGGGACAGGGGGCCGGAGAGCAGTACTTC
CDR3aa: CASSVGLGQGAGEQYF

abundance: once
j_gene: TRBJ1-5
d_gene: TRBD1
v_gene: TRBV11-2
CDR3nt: TGTGCCAGCAGCCCGAGGGGGCGGCGGCAGCCCCAGCATTTT
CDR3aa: CASSPRGRRQPQHF

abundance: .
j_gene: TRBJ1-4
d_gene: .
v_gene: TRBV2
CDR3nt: TGTGCCAGCAAGGAGTACACGGGTGCTAATGAAAAACTGTTTTTT
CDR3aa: CASKEYTGANEKLFF

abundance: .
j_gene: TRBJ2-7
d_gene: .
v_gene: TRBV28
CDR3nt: TGTGCCAGCAGGTTGACAGGACCCTTCGAGCAGTACTTC
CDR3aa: CASRLTGPFEQYF

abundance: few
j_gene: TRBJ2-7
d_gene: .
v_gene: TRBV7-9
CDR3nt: TGTGCCAGCAGCCTCGGACTTCCTGCCGCCTACGAGCAGTACTTC
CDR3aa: CASSLGLPAAYEQYF

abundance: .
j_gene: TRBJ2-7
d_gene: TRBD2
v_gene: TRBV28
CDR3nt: TGTGCCAGCACCGTAACTAGCGGGACGGGCTACGAGCAGTACTTC
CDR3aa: CASTVTSGTGYEQYF

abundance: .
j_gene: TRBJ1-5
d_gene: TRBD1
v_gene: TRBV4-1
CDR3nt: TGCGCCAGCAGCCAAGATGTAGGACAGGGTGTTGGCAATCAGCCCCAGCATTTT
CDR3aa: CASSQDVGQGVGNQPQHF

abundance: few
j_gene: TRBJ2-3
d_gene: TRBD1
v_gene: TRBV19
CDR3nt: TGTGCCAGTAGTACTGGACAGGGGAAAGATACGCAGTATTTT
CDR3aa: CASSTGQGKDTQYF

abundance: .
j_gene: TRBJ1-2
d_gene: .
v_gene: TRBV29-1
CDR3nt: TGCAGCGTTGAGGAGGCAGGAAGCTATGGCTACACCTTC
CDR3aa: CSVEEAGSYGYTF

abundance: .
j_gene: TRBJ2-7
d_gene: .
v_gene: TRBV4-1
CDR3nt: TGCGCCAGCAGCCAAGCGGTTAGTTCCTACGAGCAGTACTTC
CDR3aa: CASSQAVSSYEQYF

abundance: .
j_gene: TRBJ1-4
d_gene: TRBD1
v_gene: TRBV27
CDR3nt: TGTGCCAGCAGTTCAGGGGGGACTTGGGTGAAAAAACTGTTTTTT
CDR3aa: CASSSGGTWVKKLFF

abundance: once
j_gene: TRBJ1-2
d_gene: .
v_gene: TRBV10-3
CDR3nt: TGTGCCATCAGTGAGTCGACAGATGGCTACACCTTC
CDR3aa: CAISESTDGYTF

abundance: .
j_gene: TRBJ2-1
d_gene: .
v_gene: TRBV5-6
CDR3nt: TGTGCCAGCAGCCCGGACTACTACAATGAGCAGTTCTTC
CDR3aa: CASSPDYYNEQFF

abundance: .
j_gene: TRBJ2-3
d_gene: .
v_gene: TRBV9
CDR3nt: TGTGCCAGCAGCCCCAAACTGAAGCGGCTCCCGCATACGCAGTATTTT
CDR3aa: CASSPKLKRLPHTQYF

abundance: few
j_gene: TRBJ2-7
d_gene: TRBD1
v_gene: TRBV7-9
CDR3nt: TGTGCCAGCAGCCCAAGACAGGGGGCTTCCTACGAGCAGTACTTC
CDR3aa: CASSPRQGASYEQYF

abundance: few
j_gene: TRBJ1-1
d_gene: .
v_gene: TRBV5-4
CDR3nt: TGTGCCAGCAGCCCCAAGGGGAGGGGACTCATGAACACTGAAGCTTTCTTT
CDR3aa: CASSPKGRGLMNTEAFF

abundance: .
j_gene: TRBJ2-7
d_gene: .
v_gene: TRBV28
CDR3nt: TGTGCCAGCAGTTCAGGGATGTTCGAGCAGTACTTC
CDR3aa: CASSSGMFEQYF

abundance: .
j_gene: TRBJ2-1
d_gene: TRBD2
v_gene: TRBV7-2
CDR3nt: TGTGCCTGCTCCGAAGGGACTAGCGGGTTTAATGAGCAGTTCTTC
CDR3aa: CACSEGTSGFNEQFF

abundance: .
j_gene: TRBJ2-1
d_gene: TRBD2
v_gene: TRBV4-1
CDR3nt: TGCGCCAGCAGCCTCCCAGAGTTTGCTAGCGGGGGAGCGAGCTCCTACAATGAGCAGTTCTTC
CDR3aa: CASSLPEFASGGASSYNEQFF

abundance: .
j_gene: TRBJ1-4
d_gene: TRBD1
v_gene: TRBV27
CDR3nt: TGTGCCAGCAGGACAGGGTTGGTCGAAAAACTGTTTTTT
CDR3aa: CASRTGLVEKLFF

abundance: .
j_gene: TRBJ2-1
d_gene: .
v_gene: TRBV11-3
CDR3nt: TGTGCCAGCAGCCGGGGTCGGACCGAGCAGTTCTTC
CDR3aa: CASSRGRTEQFF

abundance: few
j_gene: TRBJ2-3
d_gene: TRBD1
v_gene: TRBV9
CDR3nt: TGTGCCAGCAGCGGAGGACCGGGACAGGGGGCGAACACAGATACGCAGTATTTT
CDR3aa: CASSGGPGQGANTDTQYF

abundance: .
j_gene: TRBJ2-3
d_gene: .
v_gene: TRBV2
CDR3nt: TGTGCCAGCAGTGGGGCAGTTTCGGATACGCAGTATTTT
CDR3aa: CASSGAVSDTQYF

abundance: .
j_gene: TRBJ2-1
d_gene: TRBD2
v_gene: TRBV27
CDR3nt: TGTGCCAGCAGAAGTTTCGCGGGGGGCTACAATGAGCAGTTCTTC
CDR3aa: CASRSFAGGYNEQFF

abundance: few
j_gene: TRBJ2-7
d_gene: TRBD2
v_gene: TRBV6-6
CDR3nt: TGTGCCAGTAGACCTGGGGGGGGCGAGCAGTACTTC
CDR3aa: CASRPGGGEQYF

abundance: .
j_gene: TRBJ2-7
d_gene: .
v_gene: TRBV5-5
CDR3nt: TGTGCCAGCAGCCCCTGGGACATATCCTACGAGCAGTACTTC
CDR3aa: CASSPWDISYEQYF

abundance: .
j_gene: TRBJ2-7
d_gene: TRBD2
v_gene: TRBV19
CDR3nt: TGTGCCAGTCCCCAGCGGGGAAACTCCTACGAGCAGTACTTC
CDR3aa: CASPQRGNSYEQYF

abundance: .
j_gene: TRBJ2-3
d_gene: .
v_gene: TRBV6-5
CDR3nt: TGTGCCAGCTGGGGGGAAAACACAGATACGCAGTATTTT
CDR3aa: CASWGENTDTQYF

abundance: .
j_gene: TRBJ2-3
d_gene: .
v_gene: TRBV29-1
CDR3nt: TGCAGCGTTGAGGTCTCCGACAGGCGCACAGATACGCAGTATTTT
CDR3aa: CSVEVSDRRTDTQYF

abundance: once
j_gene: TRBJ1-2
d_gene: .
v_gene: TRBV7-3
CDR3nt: TGTGCCAGCAGCTTAAGTCCTGACTATGGCTACACCTTC
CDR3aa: CASSLSPDYGYTF

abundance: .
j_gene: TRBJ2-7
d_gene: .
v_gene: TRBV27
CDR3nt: TGTGCCAGCAGTAAACACCGTAAAACGTACGAGCAGTACTTC
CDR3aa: CASSKHRKTYEQYF

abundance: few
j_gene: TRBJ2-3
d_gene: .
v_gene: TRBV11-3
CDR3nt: TGTGCCAGCAGCTTAGGGTCGGGAGCGGATACGCAGTATTTT
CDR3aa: CASSLGSGADTQYF

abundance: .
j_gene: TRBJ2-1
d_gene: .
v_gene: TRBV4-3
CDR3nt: TGCGCCAGCAGCCCGGGGAATGAGCAGTTCTTC
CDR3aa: CASSPGNEQFF

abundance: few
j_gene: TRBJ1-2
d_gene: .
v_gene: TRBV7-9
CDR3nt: TGTGCCAGCAGCTTTGGGAAGACAGGCTTCACCCAGTATGGCTACACCTTC
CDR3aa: CASSFGKTGFTQYGYTF

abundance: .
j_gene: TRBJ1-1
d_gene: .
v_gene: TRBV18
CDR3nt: TGTGCCAGCTCCGCCTCGCACACGCACTCGGGGACTGAAGCTTTCTTT
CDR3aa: CASSASHTHSGTEAFF

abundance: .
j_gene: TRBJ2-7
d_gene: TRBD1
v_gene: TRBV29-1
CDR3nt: TGCAGCGTTGATGGGACAGCTACCTACGAGCAGTACTTC
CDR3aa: CSVDGTATYEQYF

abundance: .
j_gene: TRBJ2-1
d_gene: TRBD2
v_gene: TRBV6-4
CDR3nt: TGTGCCAGCAGTGAGGGGACTAGCGGTGACAATGAGCAGTTCTTC
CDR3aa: CASSEGTSGDNEQFF

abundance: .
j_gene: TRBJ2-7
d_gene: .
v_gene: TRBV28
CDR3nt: TGTGCCAGCAGTCCAGGCCATAATTCCTACGAGCAGTACTTC
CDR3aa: CASSPGHNSYEQYF

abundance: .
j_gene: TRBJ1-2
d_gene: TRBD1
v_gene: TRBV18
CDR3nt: TGTGCCAGCTCACCTACTGGGACAGGGAACAACTATGGCTACACCTTC
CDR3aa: CASSPTGTGNNYGYTF

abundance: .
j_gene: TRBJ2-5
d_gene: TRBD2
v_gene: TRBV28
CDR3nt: TGTGCCAGCAGTTTTCGGACTAGCTGGGCTAAAGAGACCCAGTACTTC
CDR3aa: CASSFRTSWAKETQYF